The 32 T cell receptor beta chains below come from one sample, sequenced in a study of cytomegalovirus exposure and HLA in healthy donors. 60 Vbeta and 13 Jbeta primers were used in PCR. Produced via immunoSEQ multiplex PCR; TCRdb's table is partial and in-frame only. The sample holds around 140,000 clones, 82% seen once. The sample taken for sequencing was PBMCs. The source is a woman in her forties or fifties in good health and CMV-seropositive.

The chain joins TRBV7-8 to TRBJ2-2; perhaps TRBD1 as D (5 bases). The CDR3 is 15 residues long. Germline V CDR1 and CDR2: SGHVS, FQNEAQ. Trimming left V 5 bases short and J 1 base short, with 11 bases between. CDR3 nucleotide sequence: TGTGCCAGCAGCCTCGATACAGGGAACACCGGGGAGCTGTTTTTT. This gives the protein CASSLDTGNTGELFF.

The J gene is TRBJ2-1, the V gene TRBV4-3; no clear D. This CDR3 is 16 amino acids long. Germline V gene sequence: CDR1 LGHNA, CDR2 YSLEER. Trimming cost V 0 bases and J 8 bases, with 17 bases left between them. Here the CDR3 reads CASSQDRSVSRYEQFF. In nucleotides, the CDR3 is TGCGCCAGCAGCCAAGATCGTTCGGTCTCTAGATATGAGCAGTTCTTC.

This chain links TRBV5-1 with TRBJ1-4; weak D call: TRBD1 (6 bases). Per germline, CDR1 SGHRS and CDR2 YFSETQ. Trimming left V 5 bases short and J 6 bases short, with 14 bases between. The CDR3 covers 14 residues. DNA for the CDR3: TGCGCCAGCAGTCAACAGGGAGAGGATGAAAAACTGTTTTTT. Protein product: CASSQQGEDEKLFF.

This rearrangement joins TRBV29-1 to TRBJ2-7; 7 bases match TRBD2. V gave up 5 bases and J gave up 2 bases; unmatched junction bases: 9. This CDR3 is 14 amino acids long. Germline values: CDR1 SQVTM, CDR2 ANQGSEA. In nucleotides, the CDR3 is TGCAGCGTTAAGGCTCCTAGCGGAACCTACGAGCAGTACTTC. It yields the protein CSVKAPSGTYEQYF.

The chain carries TRBV13 and TRBJ2-1; possible D gene TRBD2, 5 bases. The germline V gene encodes CDR1 PRHDT and CDR2 FYEKMQ (reference sequence). The CDR3 consists of 13 residues. V was clipped by 4 bases and J by 7 bases, with 11 bases between them. CDR3 loop: CASSSRGGNEQFF. For the CDR3, the DNA is TGTGCCAGCAGCTCCAGAGGAGGTAATGAGCAGTTCTTC.

To note about this clone: An end of the junction differs from the germline gene, which may be a read error. The chain couples TRBV2 to TRBJ2-5; D possibly corresponds to TRBD2 (5 bases). The better agreement between TRBJ2-7 and the DNA end casts doubt on the J call. This CDR3 contains 14 residues. Germline V CDR1 and CDR2: SNHLY, FYNNEI. The CDR3 region has the DNA TGTGTCAGCAGTGAACAAGGACTGAACTACGAGCAGTACTTC. Its translation: CVSSEQGLNYEQYF.

The rearrangement uses TRBV18 and TRBJ2-3, with 9 bases lining up with TRBD1. V shed 2 bases, J shed 3 bases, and the junction held 6 bases outside the gene matches. This CDR3 has 16 residues. Per germline, CDR1 KGHSH and CDR2 LQKENI. The CDR3 coding sequence is TGTGCCAGCTCACCAAGGGGACAGGGTACAACAGATACGCAGTATTTT. It specifies CASSPRGQGTTDTQYF.

The chain is built from TRBV5-5 and TRBJ1-5, with TRBD1 identical over 11 bases. Germline trimming cut 3 bases from V and 0 bases from J; bases unmatched to any gene: 5. This CDR3 region has 17 residues. Germline V gene lookup returns CDR1 SGHKS and CDR2 YYEKEE (reference sequence). In DNA, the CDR3 is TGTGCCAGCAGCTCGGGACAGGGGGTTCATAGCAATCAGCCCCAGCATTTT. Its translation is CASSSGQGVHSNQPQHF.

This chain uses TRBV15 with TRBJ2-3; 9 bases match TRBD2. V lost 0 bases, J lost 2 bases, and 12 bases stayed unmatched. The CDR3 is made up of 19 amino acids. Germline V gene sequence: CDR1 LNHNV, CDR2 YYDKDF (reference sequence). The CDR3 sequence is CATSRDLAGGSLYTDTQYF. CDR3 sequence (DNA): TGTGCCACCAGCAGAGATCTTGCGGGAGGGTCATTATACACAGATACGCAGTATTTT.

The chain recombines TRBV30 with TRBJ1-2, with 11 bases lining up with TRBD1. V gave up 8 bases and J gave up 4 bases; unmatched junction bases: 0. Germline V gene lookup returns CDR1 GTSNPN and CDR2 SVGIG (reference sequence). The length of the CDR3 is 11 residues. The CDR3: CAGQGAYGYTF. The CDR3 region has the DNA TGTGCCGGACAGGGGGCCTATGGCTACACCTTC. Full variable domain (rest looked up from reference TRBV30 and TRBJ1-2): SQTIHQWPATLVQPVGSPLSLECTVEGTSNPNLYWYRQAAGRGLQLLFYSVGIGQISSEVPQNLSASRPQDRQFILSSKKLLLSDSGFYLCAGQGAYGYTFGSGTRLTVV.

V is TRBV2 and J is TRBJ1-3; possible D gene TRBD1, 6 bases. CDR3 length: 13 residues. V was trimmed by 5 bases and J by 4 bases, leaving 9 bases between them. The germline CDR1 and CDR2 sequences are SNHLY and FYNNEI. The chain's CDR3 is CASSRDIGNTIYF. The CDR3 DNA reads as TGTGCCAGCAGTAGGGACATCGGAAACACCATATATTTT.

The chain recombines TRBV12-5 with TRBJ2-7; maybe TRBD1 (5 bases). Trimming took off 7 bases at V and 7 bases at J, with 20 bases between the two ends. The CDR3 is made up of 14 amino acids. Germline CDR1 is LGHNT and CDR2 is FRNRAP. The CDR3 loop reads CASAPSGRVGEQYF. CDR3 coding DNA: TGTGCTAGTGCCCCTTCGGGCAGGGTAGGAGAGCAGTACTTC.

The chain is built from TRBV6-5 and TRBJ2-5; 8 positions match TRBD1. This CDR3 spans 14 amino acids. J gave up 3 bases and V 7 bases, and 7 bases lay outside the gene matches. Germline CDR1 and CDR2: MNHEY and SVGAGI. The CDR3 is CASTWTGRKETQYF. CDR3 DNA sequence: TGTGCCAGCACGTGGACAGGGCGCAAAGAGACCCAGTACTTC.

The V gene is TRBV28, the J gene TRBJ2-7; 12 bases map to TRBD2. Germline lookup yields CDR1 MDHEN and CDR2 SYDVKM. The CDR3 is made up of 17 amino acids. The junction had 10 bases not matched to a gene; V was cut back by 5 bases and J by 2 bases. This CDR3 reads CASSPRTSGVTPYEQYF. The CDR3, as DNA: TGTGCCAGCAGTCCACGGACTAGCGGGGTCACCCCCTACGAGCAGTACTTC.

As DNA, the CDR3 is TGTGCCAGTAGTCCGTGGGAGAGCTCCTACGAGCAGTACTTC. This encodes CASSPWESSYEQYF. V and J are TRBV19 and TRBJ2-7, with D possibly matching TRBD2 (5 bases). With 5 bases removed from V and 0 bases from J, the gap between germline ends came to 11 bases. The CDR3 covers 14 residues. Germline assignment: CDR1 LNHDA and CDR2 SQIVND (reference sequence).

The rearrangement uses TRBV29-1 and TRBJ1-2; 9 bases agree with TRBD1. CDR3 length: 13 residues. J gave up 7 bases and V 7 bases, and 10 bases lay outside the gene matches. Per the germline V gene, CDR1 is SQVTM and CDR2 is ANQGSEA. The CDR3 loop is CSGNTGTGFGYTF. The DNA of the CDR3 is TGCAGCGGTAATACCGGGACAGGGTTTGGCTACACCTTC.

V and J are TRBV9 and TRBJ2-2; D call uncertain. The CDR3 consists of 15 residues. The V and J ends lost 4 bases and 0 bases respectively, with 10 bases between them. Germline loops: CDR1 SGDLS, CDR2 YYNGEE. CDR3 region: CASSPRGTNTGELFF. The CDR3 DNA reads as TGTGCCAGCAGCCCCCGAGGCACGAACACCGGGGAGCTGTTTTTT.

This chain links TRBV4-3 with TRBJ1-2; tentatively, D is TRBD1 (6 bases). CDR1 LGHNA and CDR2 YSLEER come from the germline V gene. The CDR3 is made up of 16 amino acids. The V end was cut by 1 base, the J end by 6 bases, with 18 bases between. CDR3 sequence reads: CASSQVLWGQGDGYTF. Here the CDR3 DNA reads TGCGCCAGCAGCCAAGTTCTTTGGGGGCAAGGGGATGGCTACACCTTC.

The chain employs TRBV27 and TRBJ1-5; D not resolved. V was pared by 1 base and J by 4 bases, with 5 bases between. CDR3 length: 13 amino acids. CDR1 is MNHEY and CDR2 is SMNVEV in the germline V gene (reference sequence). In DNA form, the CDR3 reads TGTGCCAGCAGTTTATTCATTAATCAGCCCCAGCATTTT. Its translation: CASSLFINQPQHF.

This clone has just one count. The gene calls are TRBV5-1 and TRBJ1-5; possible D gene TRBD1, 6 bases. Trimming took off 1 base at V and 7 bases at J, with 18 bases between the two ends. CDR1 and CDR2 from the germline V gene are SGHRS and YFSETQ. The CDR3 length is 16 residues. CDR3 sequence: CASSLYAGADIQPQHF. The CDR3 nucleotides are TGCGCCAGCAGCTTGTACGCGGGGGCGGATATCCAGCCCCAGCATTTT.

This clone was counted a single time. The gene calls are TRBV5-6 and TRBJ1-1; no clear D. The germline gives CDR1 SGHDT, CDR2 YYEEEE. The CDR3 runs 12 residues. V lost 4 bases to trimming and J lost 10 bases, with 14 bases between them. CDR3 nucleotides: TGTGCCAGCAGCCGCATCCGGGATACAGCTTTCTTT. Amino acids: CASSRIRDTAFF.

This clone was detected only once. The chain couples TRBV6-5 to TRBJ1-1; 7 bases fit TRBD1. Germline V gene lookup returns CDR1 MNHEY and CDR2 SVGAGI. V gave up 6 bases and J gave up 4 bases; unmatched junction bases: 5. The CDR3 loop spans 13 amino acids. As DNA, the CDR3 is TGTGCCAGCAGAACAGGGGCTGGCACTGAAGCTTTCTTT. Translated: CASRTGAGTEAFF.

This sequence joins TRBV27 and TRBJ2-7; D uncertain. The CDR3 is 16 residues long. Germline V gives CDR1 MNHEY, CDR2 SMNVEV (reference sequence). Trimming stripped 5 bases from V and 0 bases from J, with 17 bases between. The CDR3 here is CASSPNSHFSSYEQYF. CDR3 coding DNA: TGTGCCAGCAGTCCTAACAGCCACTTCAGCTCCTACGAGCAGTACTTC.

This chain links TRBV14 with TRBJ2-7; 7 nucleotides align to TRBD2. The germline V gene encodes CDR1 SGHDN and CDR2 FVKESK. This CDR3 has 11 residues. The ends lost 4 bases at V and 11 bases at J; junction bases unmatched: 5. This chain's CDR3 is CASSPGLVKYF. In DNA, the CDR3 is TGTGCCAGCAGCCCCGGACTAGTCAAGTACTTC.

The V and J genes are TRBV5-5 and TRBJ2-3; tentative D call: TRBD1 (5 bases). Germline V gene data show CDR1 as SGHKS and CDR2 as YYEKEE (reference sequence). The CDR3 length is 14 residues. Trimming took off 3 bases at V and 2 bases at J, with 10 bases between the two ends. CDR3 sequence: CASSSSGFTDTQYF. CDR3 bases: TGTGCCAGCAGCTCATCAGGGTTCACAGATACGCAGTATTTT.

This chain joins TRBV15 and TRBJ2-1; D is perhaps TRBD2 (5 bases). The V gene's germline CDR1 is LNHNV and CDR2 YYDKDF (reference sequence). V lost 1 base and J 3 bases, leaving 7 bases between the germline ends. The CDR3 loop spans 14 amino acids. CDR3 sequence reads: CATSRVRGYNEQFF. CDR3 DNA sequence: TGTGCCACCAGCAGAGTTCGGGGCTACAATGAGCAGTTCTTC.

The rearrangement links TRBV4-3 to TRBJ2-7; perhaps TRBD1 as D (5 bases). CDR1 LGHNA and CDR2 YSLEER come from the germline V gene. V gave up 2 bases and J gave up 2 bases, with 13 bases separating them. This CDR3 contains 15 residues. The CDR3 spells CASSQHTDTAYEQYF. In DNA form, the CDR3 reads TGCGCCAGCAGCCAACACACGGACACCGCCTACGAGCAGTACTTC.

DNA for the CDR3: TGTGCCAGCAGCTTGTTCTGGACAGGGGGCACTGAAGCTTTCTTT. Protein: CASSLFWTGGTEAFF. The rearrangement links TRBV5-4 to TRBJ1-1; 10 bases align to TRBD1. The CDR3 covers 15 residues. Trimming took 1 base from V and 4 from J; bases not matched to a gene: 4. Germline CDR1 reads SGHNT; CDR2 reads YYREEE (reference sequence).

The chain has TRBV13 and TRBJ2-5; the match to TRBD1 covers 8 bases. Germline V lookup: CDR1 PRHDT, CDR2 FYEKMQ (reference sequence). With 6 bases clipped from V and 2 bases from J, the junction kept 8 bases outside the gene matches. This CDR3 is built from 15 residues. CDR3 bases: TGTGCCAGCAGACACCAGGGGGCGCATCAAGAGACCCAGTACTTC. Its protein product is CASRHQGAHQETQYF.

This sequence joins TRBV10-3 and TRBJ2-5; 8 bases line up with TRBD1. The CDR3 runs to 15 residues. Germline lookup yields CDR1 ENHRY and CDR2 SYGVKD. Unmatched junction bases numbered 6, after V lost 2 bases and J lost 4 bases. The CDR3 here is CAISEMNRGSETQYF. The DNA for the CDR3 is TGTGCCATCAGTGAGATGAACAGGGGGTCAGAGACCCAGTACTTC.

About this clone: The same CDR3 arises from other DNA sequences in this sample as well. The chain couples TRBV5-1 to TRBJ2-5; TRBD1 is a possible D gene (5 bases). Deletions cut 4 bases from V and 2 bases from J, with 9 bases between. From germline, CDR1 is SGHRS and CDR2 YFSETQ. This CDR3 comprises 13 residues. The DNA for the CDR3 is TGCGCCAGCAGCGGGCAGGGACAAGAGACCCAGTACTTC. Translating it yields CASSGQGQETQYF.

This chain connects TRBV6-6 to TRBJ2-2; 14 positions agree with TRBD2. Per the germline V gene, CDR1 is MNHNY and CDR2 is SVGAGI (reference sequence). This CDR3 region has 16 residues. Losses at the gene ends were 7 bases for V and 6 bases for J; bases not matched to a gene: 7. CDR3 loop: CASTNLGLAGAGELFF. The CDR3 DNA reads as TGTGCCAGCACCAACCTGGGACTAGCGGGGGCCGGGGAGCTGTTTTTT.